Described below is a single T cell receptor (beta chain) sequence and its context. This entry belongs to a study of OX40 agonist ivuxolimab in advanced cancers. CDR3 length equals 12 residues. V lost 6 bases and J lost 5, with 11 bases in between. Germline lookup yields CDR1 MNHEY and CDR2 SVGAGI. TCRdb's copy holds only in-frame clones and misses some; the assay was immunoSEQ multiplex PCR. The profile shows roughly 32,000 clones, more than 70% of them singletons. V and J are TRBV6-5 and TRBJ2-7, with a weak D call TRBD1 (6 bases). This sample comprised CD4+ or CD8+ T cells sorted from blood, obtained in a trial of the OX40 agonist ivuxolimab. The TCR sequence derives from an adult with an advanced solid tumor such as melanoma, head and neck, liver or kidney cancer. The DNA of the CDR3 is TGTGCCAGCAGCTACGGACAGAACGAGCAGTACTTC. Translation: CASSYGQNEQYF.